The T cell receptor (beta chain) under discussion was sequenced for a study of cytomegalovirus exposure and HLA in healthy donors. PCR was performed using 60 Vbeta and 13 Jbeta primers. Sequenced by immunoSEQ multiplex PCR; TCRdb stores in-frame clones only, minus some. The sample holds about 170,000 clones, just over 75% seen once. V shed 6 bases, J shed 8 bases, and the junction held 3 bases outside the gene matches. The length of the CDR3 is 10 residues. Germline V lookup: CDR1 DFQATT, CDR2 SNEGSKA (reference sequence). The chain uses TRBV20-1 and TRBJ1-2; 7 nucleotides agree with TRBD1. This receptor was taken from a woman aged 25 to 39 in good health and CMV-seropositive. What was sequenced was PBMCs. The CDR3 spells CSATGEGYTF. Here the CDR3 DNA reads TGCAGTGCAACAGGGGAGGGCTACACCTTC.